The 20 T cell receptor beta chains below were found in one sample sequenced in a study of blood T cell repertoires in COVID-19. Method: immunoSEQ multiplex PCR; TCRdb's copy keeps in-frame clones and lacks some. The sample consists of under 110,000 clones, about 84% of them appearing once. The material sequenced was peripheral blood. The receptors stem from a woman aged 55-69 years with acute or convalescent COVID-19.

This clone has only a few counts. V is TRBV18 and J is TRBJ2-7; TRBD2 aligns across 10 bases. J lost 4 bases, V lost 6 bases, and 9 bases had no gene match. In germline, CDR1 is KGHSH, CDR2 LQKENI. This CDR3 has 15 amino acids. CDR3 in amino acids: CASSPASGGSYEQYF. Written as DNA, the CDR3 is TGTGCCAGCTCTCCCGCTAGCGGGGGATCATACGAGCAGTACTTC.

The V and J genes are TRBV6-6 and TRBJ1-5; TRBD1 might be the D (6 bases). The CDR3 has 15 amino acids. The germline V gene has CDR1 MNHNY and CDR2 SVGAGI (reference sequence). Trimming shortened V by 7 bases and J by 0 bases, and 13 bases separated the two germline ends. The chain's CDR3 is CASKDSTYSNQPQHF. The CDR3 DNA is TGTGCCAGCAAGGACAGCACATATAGCAATCAGCCCCAGCATTTT.

This chain connects TRBV10-3 to TRBJ2-3; 8 bases are shared with TRBD2. This CDR3 region has 16 residues. J lost 5 bases, V lost 6 bases, and 13 bases had no gene match. Germline CDR1 ENHRY, CDR2 SYGVKD. The CDR3 protein is CAIRAEAGAMEDTQYF. The DNA for the CDR3 is TGTGCCATCAGAGCCGAAGCGGGGGCGATGGAAGATACGCAGTATTTT.

This sequence joins TRBV6-5 and TRBJ1-4; the D is unclear. With 7 bases removed from V and 1 base from J, the gap between germline ends came to 10 bases. The CDR3 totals 14 residues. Per germline, CDR1 MNHEY and CDR2 SVGAGI. As DNA, the CDR3 is TGTGCCAGCAAACCGGGTCGAACTAATGAAAAACTGTTTTTT. Encoded protein: CASKPGRTNEKLFF.

This chain links TRBV7-9 with TRBJ2-5, with a weak D call TRBD1 (5 bases). The CDR3 has 15 residues. The V gene's germline CDR1 is SEHNR and CDR2 FQNEAQ (reference sequence). With 1 base removed from V and 5 bases from J, the gap between germline ends came to 14 bases. CDR3 nucleotide sequence: TGTGCCAGCAGCTTAGTAGGACAAACCGCGGAGACCCAGTACTTC. This translates into CASSLVGQTAETQYF.

The chain couples TRBV19 to TRBJ1-4, with D hard to call. Germline V lookup: CDR1 LNHDA, CDR2 SQIVND (reference sequence). V was pared by 4 bases and J by 7 bases, with 13 bases between. This CDR3 comprises 14 residues. The CDR3, as DNA: TGTGCCAGTAGTAGTACAGCGGCCGGTGAAAAACTGTTTTTT. It yields the protein CASSSTAAGEKLFF.

The V call is TRBV2, the J call TRBJ1-1; D perhaps matches TRBD1 (6 bases). CDR1 and CDR2 from the germline V gene are SNHLY and FYNNEI. CDR3 length equals 13 residues. V lost 3 bases and J lost 5, with 10 bases in between. The DNA for the CDR3 is TGTGCCAGCAGTGACAGGGGAGTAACTGAAGCTTTCTTT. As protein: CASSDRGVTEAFF.

This sequence joins TRBV19 and TRBJ2-5, with D possibly matching TRBD2 (5 bases). The CDR3 consists of 13 residues. CDR1 LNHDA and CDR2 SQIVND come from the germline V gene (reference sequence). Trimming left V 8 bases short and J 2 bases short, with 12 bases between. This CDR3 reads CASSETGQETQYF. The CDR3 DNA sequence: TGTGCCAGTTCTGAGACGGGACAAGAGACCCAGTACTTC.

This chain uses TRBV24-1 with TRBJ2-1, with TRBD2 matching 10 bases. The CDR3 contains 15 residues. The germline V gene has CDR1 KGHDR and CDR2 SFDVKD. Trimming took 3 bases from V and 7 from J; bases not matched to a gene: 5. The CDR3 DNA is TGTGCCACCAGTGATCCCGGGACTAGCGCTAATGAGCAGTTCTTC. Amino acids: CATSDPGTSANEQFF.

The V gene is TRBV3-1 (or the pseudogene TRBV3-2), the J gene TRBJ1-4; possible D gene TRBD1, 5 bases. Trimming removed 3 bases from V and 5 bases from J, with 19 bases in between. Germline CDR1 and CDR2: LGHDT and YNNKEL (reference sequence). This CDR3 is built from 17 residues. CDR3 nucleotide sequence: TGTGCCAGCAGCCATTGGGGCTTAAGGGAAAGGAATGAAAAACTGTTTTTT. Protein sequence: CASSHWGLRERNEKLFF.

The CDR3 DNA reads TGCGCCAGCAGCTTCGGGAAGAACACTGAAGCTTTCTTT. Residues: CASSFGKNTEAFF. The rearrangement links TRBV5-1 to TRBJ1-1, with no clear D. The CDR3 length is 13 residues. The V end was cut by 2 bases, the J end by 1 base, with 6 bases between. The germline CDR1 and CDR2 sequences are SGHRS and YFSETQ. Together with reference TRBV5-1 and TRBJ1-1, the CDR3 gives the full variable domain: KAGVTQTPRYLIKTRGQQVTLSCSPISGHRSVSWYQQTPGQGLQFLFEYFSETQRNKGNFPGRFSGRQFSNSRSEMNVSTLELGDSALYLCASSFGKNTEAFFGQGTRLTVV.

The genes are TRBV7-7 and TRBJ2-5, with 10 bases lining up with TRBD2. V gave up 6 bases and J gave up 3 bases; unmatched junction bases: 7. CDR3 length equals 15 residues. CDR1 SSHAT and CDR2 FNYEAQ come from the germline V gene (reference sequence). CDR3 nucleotides: TGTGCCAGCAGTTTCGGGCTAGCGGGGGAAGAGACCCAGTACTTC. Amino acid sequence: CASSFGLAGEETQYF.

This sequence joins TRBV5-1 and TRBJ1-2; 7 nucleotides line up with TRBD1. The CDR3 has 14 amino acids. Trimming took 0 bases from V and 3 from J; bases not matched to a gene: 2. CDR1 is SGHRS and CDR2 is YFSETQ in the germline V gene. In nucleotides, the CDR3 is TGCGCCAGCAGCTTGGCCGGGACAGACTATGGCTACACCTTC. Its protein is CASSLAGTDYGYTF.

This chain uses TRBV9 with TRBJ1-1; 7 nucleotides agree with TRBD1. The CDR3 loop spans 15 amino acids. V gave up 2 bases and J gave up 4 bases; unmatched junction bases: 8. Germline CDR1 reads SGDLS; CDR2 reads YYNGEE. The CDR3 protein is CASSVSRGRGTEAFF. The CDR3 coding sequence is TGTGCCAGCAGCGTGTCCAGGGGGAGAGGCACTGAAGCTTTCTTT.

The chain employs TRBV10-1 and TRBJ2-1; D gene uncertain. Germline values: CDR1 WNHNN, CDR2 SYGVQD (reference sequence). Between the trimmed V and J ends, which lost 8 bases and 9 bases, there was a span of 20 bases. The CDR3 is made up of 14 amino acids. CDR3 in amino acids: CASRVSRNFGEQFF. The CDR3 nucleotides read TGCGCCAGCCGGGTTAGTAGGAATTTCGGTGAGCAGTTCTTC.

This chain connects TRBV3-1 (or the pseudogene TRBV3-2) to TRBJ1-3; D not resolved. Trimming took 0 bases from V and 0 from J, leaving 6 bases between them. Germline V lookup: CDR1 LGHDT, CDR2 YNNKEL (reference sequence). There are 15 residues in the CDR3. CDR3 in amino acids: CASSQDSISGNTIYF. In DNA, the CDR3 is TGTGCCAGCAGCCAAGATAGTATCTCTGGAAACACCATATATTTT.

The chain recombines TRBV4-1 with TRBJ1-2, with D possibly matching TRBD1 (5 bases). Deletions cut 3 bases from V and 2 bases from J, with 13 bases between. The CDR3 runs 15 residues. Germline V gene data show CDR1 as MGHRA and CDR2 as YSYEKL. The CDR3 loop is CASSHHQGPNYGYTF. The DNA for the CDR3 is TGCGCCAGCAGCCATCACCAGGGTCCCAACTATGGCTACACCTTC.

This chain uses TRBV7-6 with TRBJ1-2; no clear D. Trimming stripped 5 bases from V and 4 bases from J, with 14 bases between. CDR3 length equals 14 residues. Germline V gives CDR1 SGHVS, CDR2 FNYEAQ. The CDR3 DNA reads as TGTGCCAGCAGCGAGGGCTTGCACTTCTATGGCTACACCTTC. Translated: CASSEGLHFYGYTF. The variable domain in full, completed from reference TRBV7-6 and TRBJ1-2, reads GAGVSQSPRYKVTKRGQDVALRCDPISGHVSLYWYRQALGQGPEFLTYFNYEAQQDKSGLPNDRFSAERPEGSISTLTIQRTEQRDSAMYRCASSEGLHFYGYTFGSGTRLTVV.

The chain joins TRBV13 to TRBJ2-7; TRBD1 matches at 8 bases. The trim removed 3 bases at V and 7 bases at J, leaving 8 bases unmatched. From germline, CDR1 is PRHDT and CDR2 FYEKMQ (reference sequence). The CDR3 is 14 amino acids. CDR3 DNA sequence: TGTGCCAGCAGCTTCGGTCAGGGGGCTCGAGAGCAGTACTTC. As protein: CASSFGQGAREQYF.

The CDR3 DNA reads as TGTGCCAGCAGCCAAGATCTGAGTTGGGCCGGAATCTACGAGCAGTACTTC. Translated, it gives CASSQDLSWAGIYEQYF. The chain links TRBV3-1 (or the pseudogene TRBV3-2) to TRBJ2-7, with D unresolved. There are 17 residues in the CDR3. Per the germline V gene, CDR1 is LGHDT and CDR2 is YNNKEL (reference sequence). V was pared by 0 bases and J by 3 bases, with 18 bases between.